Each of the 27 T cell receptor beta chains below was sequenced from the same sample in a study of T cell responses to AZD1222 COVID-19 vaccine. Using immunoSEQ multiplex PCR, the repertoire was profiled, and TCRdb retains in-frame clones only, with some absent. Of more than 95,000 clones listed, around 92% are singletons. The specimen comprised peripheral blood, sampled on day 0 of AZD1222 vaccination. All receptors come from an adult in good health.

This chain connects TRBV10-3 to TRBJ2-7; 8 bases fit TRBD1. J was trimmed by 6 bases and V by 4 bases; bases with no gene match: 20. Per the germline V gene, CDR1 is ENHRY and CDR2 is SYGVKD. The CDR3 spans 18 residues. The CDR3 DNA follows: TGTGCCATCAGTGTCTCGGGTCAGGAACAGGGGGAGCCCAGCGAGCAGTACTTC. This encodes CAISVSGQEQGEPSEQYF.

This chain uses TRBV5-1 with TRBJ1-2; TRBD1 matches at 7 bases. The junction had 4 bases not matched to a gene; V was cut back by 4 bases and J by 4 bases. Germline V gives CDR1 SGHRS, CDR2 YFSETQ. The CDR3 runs 13 residues. CDR3 DNA: TGCGCCAGCAGCCCCAGGGGGGGCTATGGCTACACCTTC. This encodes CASSPRGGYGYTF.

The gene calls are TRBV11-2 and TRBJ2-1; TRBD2 matches 12 bases. CDR1 and CDR2 from the germline V gene are SGHAT and FQNNGV. This CDR3 comprises 15 residues. The junction had 16 bases not matched to a gene; V was cut back by 7 bases and J by 15 bases. The CDR3 here is CASTLEASGRATRFF. CDR3 in DNA: TGTGCCAGCACCCTAGAGGCTAGCGGGAGGGCCACACGGTTCTTC. Together with reference TRBV11-2 and TRBJ2-1, the CDR3 gives the full variable domain: EAGVAQSPRYKIIEKRQSVAFWCNPISGHATLYWYQQILGQGPKLLIQFQNNGVVDDSQLPKDRFSAERLKGVDSTLKIQPAKLEDSAVYLCASTLEASGRATRFFGPGTRLTVL.

The J gene is TRBJ1-5, the V gene TRBV19, with D possibly TRBD1 on 5 matching bases. Germline V gene sequence: CDR1 LNHDA, CDR2 SQIVND (reference sequence). The V and J ends lost 4 bases and 2 bases respectively, with 15 bases between them. The CDR3 runs 16 residues. DNA of the CDR3: TGTGCCAGTAGTAGGAAATCCGGGACCCGCAATCAGCCCCAGCATTTT. Protein product: CASSRKSGTRNQPQHF.

This clone was detected once. The chain uses TRBV6-2 or TRBV6-3 and TRBJ1-5; the D gene is possibly TRBD1 (6 bases). Trimming took 6 bases from V and 8 from J, leaving 20 bases between them. The CDR3 runs 15 residues. Per germline, CDR1 MNHEY and CDR2 SVGEGT. For the CDR3, the DNA is TGTGCCAGCAGCGCGGCCCGGGGGGGCGGGGAGCCCCAGCATTTT. This encodes CASSAARGGGEPQHF.

The chain joins TRBV6-1 to TRBJ2-5; D might be TRBD1 (5 bases). Between the trimmed V and J ends, which lost 3 bases and 7 bases, there was a span of 15 bases. The CDR3 is 14 amino acids. The V gene's germline CDR1 is MNHNS and CDR2 SASEGT. CDR3 amino acids: CASSDSRVVGTQYF. Written as DNA, the CDR3 is TGTGCCAGCAGTGATTCCAGGGTAGTGGGGACCCAGTACTTC.

This chain connects TRBV15 to TRBJ1-2; no reliable D call. Trimming removed 3 bases from V and 1 base from J, with 15 bases in between. This CDR3 is built from 16 residues. Germline CDR1 and CDR2: LNHNV and YYDKDF (reference sequence). CDR3 sequence: CATSRGTQPLNYGYTF. The CDR3, as DNA: TGTGCCACCAGCAGGGGAACCCAGCCCCTTAACTATGGCTACACCTTC.

This chain connects TRBV12-2 to TRBJ2-3; TRBD1 reflects the table's D call only, with no check against the DNA. TRBV12-2 constitutes a pseudogene. This CDR3 is built from 14 residues. CDR3 sequence: CASRLRQGTDTQYF. CDR3 in DNA: TGTGCAAGTCGCTTAAGGCAGGGTACAGATACGCAGTATTTT.

The chain employs TRBV7-2 and TRBJ1-2; 11 nucleotides line up with TRBD1. The CDR3 is 13 amino acids. V lost 5 bases, J lost 8 bases, and 4 bases stayed unmatched. Germline assignment: CDR1 SGHTA and CDR2 FQGNSA. The CDR3 nucleotides read TGTGCCAGCAGCCAGGACAGGGGGCAAGGCTACACCTTC. Encoded protein: CASSQDRGQGYTF.

DNA for the CDR3: TGTGCCAGCAAATCCTTCTATGGCTACACCTTC. It specifies CASKSFYGYTF. The rearrangement uses TRBV12-3 or TRBV12-4 and TRBJ1-2; D call uncertain. The CDR3 sequence is 11 residues long. V dropped 7 bases and J dropped 4 bases, with 7 bases sitting between them.

The chain is built from TRBV7-9 and TRBJ1-6; 8 positions match TRBD1. The CDR3 is made up of 15 amino acids. V lost 1 base to trimming and J lost 8 bases; unmatched junction nucleotides: 4. Germline values: CDR1 SEHNR, CDR2 FQNEAQ (reference sequence). CDR3 nucleotide sequence: TGTGCCAGCAGCTTAGGGACAGGGATTTATTCACCCCTCCACTTT. It yields the protein CASSLGTGIYSPLHF.

The V call is TRBV5-1, the J call TRBJ1-1; D call uncertain. With 4 bases removed from V and 0 bases from J, the gap between germline ends came to 10 bases. The germline V gene encodes CDR1 SGHRS and CDR2 YFSETQ. The CDR3 runs 14 residues. The CDR3 is CASSMFDLNTEAFF. CDR3 bases: TGCGCCAGCAGCATGTTTGATCTGAACACTGAAGCTTTCTTT.

V is TRBV24-1 and J is TRBJ2-7; the D gene could be TRBD1 or TRBD2 (5 bases each). The V and J ends lost 8 bases and 4 bases respectively, with 14 bases between them. CDR1 KGHDR and CDR2 SFDVKD come from the germline V gene. The CDR3 is 13 amino acids. The CDR3 sequence: CATTPGPIYEQYF. As DNA, the CDR3 is TGTGCCACCACCCCGGGACCAATTTACGAGCAGTACTTC.

This clone appeared once. The V and J genes are TRBV6-2 or TRBV6-3 and TRBJ2-5; D possibly matches TRBD1 or TRBD2 (5 bases each). This CDR3 comprises 15 residues. CDR1 and CDR2 (germline): MNHEY, SVGEGT. V gave up 4 bases and J gave up 5 bases, with 17 bases separating them. The CDR3 spells CASSFRWGMGETQYF. In nucleotides, the CDR3 is TGTGCCAGCAGTTTTCGGTGGGGGATGGGGGAGACCCAGTACTTC.

The CDR3 is CASSLVMGSEQYF. The CDR3 coding sequence is TGTGCCAGCAGCTTGGTTATGGGGAGCGAGCAGTACTTC. The chain links TRBV5-4 to TRBJ2-7, with D possibly being TRBD2 (5 bases). V was shortened by 0 bases and J by 6 bases, with 10 bases between the two germline ends. CDR3 length equals 13 residues. CDR1 is SGHNT, CDR2 YYREEE, per germline (reference sequence).

The V call is TRBV19, the J call TRBJ2-2; TRBD2 matches at 8 bases. CDR1 is LNHDA, CDR2 SQIVND, per germline (reference sequence). This CDR3 spans 15 amino acids. Germline trimming cut 2 bases from V and 6 bases from J; bases unmatched to any gene: 5. The CDR3 loop is CASSIPRLAPGELFF. DNA of the CDR3: TGTGCCAGTAGTATACCTAGACTAGCGCCCGGGGAGCTGTTTTTT. Looking up the rest from reference TRBV19 and TRBJ2-2 gives the full variable domain: DGGITQSPKYLFRKEGQNVTLSCEQNLNHDAMYWYRQDPGQGLRLIYYSQIVNDFQKGDIAEGYSVSREKKESFPLTVTSAQKNPTAFYLCASSIPRLAPGELFFGEGSRLTVL.

The gene calls are TRBV7-7 and TRBJ2-1, with D perhaps TRBD2 (6 bases). V was trimmed by 1 base and J by 8 bases, leaving 15 bases between them. This CDR3 comprises 15 residues. Germline V CDR1 and CDR2: SSHAT, FNYEAQ (reference sequence). The CDR3 DNA is TGTGCCAGCAGCTTAGGTAACTTCCCGGGGGATGAGCAGTTCTTC. This translates into CASSLGNFPGDEQFF.

Comments on this clone: The junction differs from germline at one of its ends, possibly a read error. V and J are TRBV7-9 and TRBJ2-7; unclear D gene. Germline V gene data show CDR1 as SEHNR and CDR2 as FQNEAQ (reference sequence). CDR3 length: 13 residues. The CDR3 coding sequence is TGTGCTAGCAGCTTATGGGAACGCTACGAGCAGTACTTC. Residues: CASSLWERYEQYF.

The CDR3 DNA reads TGTGCCATCAGTGGAGATCAAAACATTCAGTACTTC. It specifies CAISGDQNIQYF. The chain is built from TRBV10-3 and TRBJ2-4; D not resolved. In germline, CDR1 is ENHRY, CDR2 SYGVKD. The CDR3 covers 12 residues. Between the trimmed V and J ends, which lost 4 bases and 5 bases, there was a span of 6 bases.

The table lists this clone with many counts. The chain employs TRBV4-2 and TRBJ1-1, with D perhaps TRBD1 (6 bases). The CDR3 is 14 amino acids. V lost 1 base and J lost 4, with 10 bases in between. Germline CDR1 LGHNA, CDR2 YNFKEQ. The CDR3 protein is CASSQGTEITEAFF. CDR3 coding DNA: TGTGCCAGCAGCCAAGGGACAGAGATCACTGAAGCTTTCTTT.

The chain recombines TRBV19 with TRBJ2-7, with 7 bases matching TRBD2. The CDR3 consists of 15 residues. Trimming cost V 4 bases and J 3 bases; bases outside gene matches: 9. Germline loops: CDR1 LNHDA, CDR2 SQIVND (reference sequence). The CDR3 spells CASSKSGKPYYEQYF. In nucleotides, the CDR3 is TGTGCCAGTAGTAAAAGCGGGAAGCCTTACTACGAGCAGTACTTC.

V gene TRBV24-1 combines with J gene TRBJ2-2; D is unclear. CDR1 is KGHDR and CDR2 is SFDVKD in the germline V gene. The CDR3 length is 16 residues. V shed 3 bases and J shed 1 base, with 11 bases lying between them. The CDR3 DNA is TGTGCCACCAGTGATCGCGTTATTCTGAACACCGGGGAGCTGTTTTTT. Residues: CATSDRVILNTGELFF.

The V and J genes are TRBV5-1 and TRBJ2-7; D is unresolved. The CDR3 runs 12 residues. Trimming shortened V by 2 bases and J by 2 bases, and 5 bases separated the two germline ends. CDR1 SGHRS and CDR2 YFSETQ come from the germline V gene. The CDR3 loop reads CASSFSPYEQYF. CDR3 coding DNA: TGCGCCAGCAGCTTTTCACCCTACGAGCAGTACTTC.

This chain links TRBV6-5 with TRBJ2-7; D unresolved. The CDR3 spans 12 residues. Germline V CDR1 and CDR2: MNHEY, SVGAGI. Trimming took off 6 bases at V and 3 bases at J, with 9 bases between the two ends. CDR3 nucleotides: TGTGCCAGCAGGCAACTATTCTACGAGCAGTACTTC. It encodes CASRQLFYEQYF.

The rearrangement joins TRBV5-5 to TRBJ1-2, with D uncertain. This CDR3 contains 12 residues. The ends were cut back, 1 base at V and 8 bases at J, with 9 bases in the middle. Germline lookup yields CDR1 SGHKS and CDR2 YYEKEE (reference sequence). CDR3 protein: CASSLWTGGYTF. CDR3 nucleotides: TGTGCCAGCAGCTTGTGGACGGGAGGCTACACCTTC. Full variable domain (outside the CDR3, taken from reference TRBV5-5 and TRBJ1-2): DAGVTQSPTHLIKTRGQQVTLRCSPISGHKSVSWYQQVLGQGPQFIFQYYEKEERGRGNFPDRFSARQFPNYSSELNVNALLLGDSALYLCASSLWTGGYTFGSGTRLTVV.

This chain connects TRBV3-1 (or the pseudogene TRBV3-2) to TRBJ2-1; 8 nucleotides match TRBD2. The CDR3 consists of 14 residues. CDR1 is LGHDT and CDR2 is YNNKEL in the germline V gene (reference sequence). V shed 2 bases and J 7 bases; nucleotides not matched to a gene: 4. CDR3 DNA sequence: TGTGCCAGCAGCCAACCGGGAGGGGAAAATGAGCAGTTCTTC. Its protein product is CASSQPGGENEQFF.

The chain uses TRBV6-2 or TRBV6-3 and TRBJ1-2; 8 bases match TRBD1. CDR3 length: 13 residues. V was clipped by 5 bases and J by 8 bases; unmatched bases: 7. Germline values: CDR1 MNHEY, CDR2 SVGEGT. Here the CDR3 reads CASSPSGGLGYTF. For the CDR3, the DNA is TGTGCCAGCAGTCCCTCAGGGGGCCTAGGCTACACCTTC.